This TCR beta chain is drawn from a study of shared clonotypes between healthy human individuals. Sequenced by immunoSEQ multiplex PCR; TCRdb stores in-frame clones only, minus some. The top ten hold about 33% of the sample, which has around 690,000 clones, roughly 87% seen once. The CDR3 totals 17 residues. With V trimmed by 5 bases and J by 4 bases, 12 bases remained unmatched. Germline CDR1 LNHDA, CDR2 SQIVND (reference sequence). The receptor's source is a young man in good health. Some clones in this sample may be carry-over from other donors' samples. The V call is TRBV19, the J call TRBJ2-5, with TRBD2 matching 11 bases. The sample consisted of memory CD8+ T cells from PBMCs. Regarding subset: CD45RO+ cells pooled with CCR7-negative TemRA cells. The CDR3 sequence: CASSSETSGTEGETQYF. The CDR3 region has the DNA TGTGCCAGTAGTTCGGAGACTAGCGGGACAGAGGGAGAGACCCAGTACTTC.